The clone carrying this T cell receptor beta chain was seen only once. The sample is drawn from a study of blood T cell repertoires in COVID-19. At the level of the study: Acute and convalescent COVID-19 specimens originated in the United States, Italy and Spain.

How the authors handled the data: Estimates of nucleated cell counts were drawn from the amplification of reference gene primers. Using immunoSEQ multiplex PCR, the repertoire was profiled, and TCRdb retains in-frame clones only, with some absent. Clone size and the V and J calls come from that table; the DNA yielded D and trimming. The data show 7,000 to 9,000 clones, with 84% seen just once and approximately 30% held by the top ten. The TCR comes from a human donor in a cohort sampled during active COVID-19. The sequenced sample was peripheral blood.

The CDR3 nucleotides read TGTGCCAGCAGCCAGACCGGGACAGGGGGCGCGTACACTGAAGCTTTCTTT. It is translated as CASSQTGTGGAYTEAFF. The rearrangement joins TRBV7-6 to TRBJ1-1; the match to TRBD1 covers 12 bases. The V gene's germline CDR1 is SGHVS and CDR2 FNYEAQ. V gave up 5 bases and J gave up 3 bases; unmatched junction bases: 10. The CDR3 is 17 residues long.